Presented here are 11 T cell receptor beta chains from one specimen sequenced in a study of vaccination effects on CD4 cells after COVID-19 (dated by TCRdb to between 2021 and 2024). These TCRs are of unknown antigen specificity. Receptor libraries were prepared by the immunoSEQ multiplex PCR assay. TCRdb took over this immuneACCESS table, retaining in-frame rearrangements with V and J assigned. Such tables are incomplete; in checked studies, under half of the missing clones stem from an unresolved V gene, and the remainder is unexplained. The sample table holds 35,000 to 50,000 clones, of which around three quarters were seen once. Approximately 10% of the sample is held by the ten biggest clonotypes. To identify antigen-specific CD4+ T cell clonotypes by their expansion, the ViraFEST assay first stimulated PBMC with viral peptide pools and then applied TCR sequencing. After less than eleven days of culture, CD4+ T cells were isolated with the EasySep CD4+ T cell isolation kit. Healthy vaccine recipients had no prior SARS-CoV-2 infection, confirmed by negative nucleocapsid antibodies before and after vaccination.

Sample: CD4+ T cells from PBMCs cultured with SARS-CoV-2 spike peptides, taken before COVID-19 vaccination. The cell subset or site label corresponds to: SARS-CoV-2 spike overlapping peptide pool stimulation. These receptors were obtained from a human donor who received a COVID-19 vaccine.

The chain couples TRBV6-1 to TRBJ1-5; D is possibly TRBD1 (6 bases). V was cut by 1 base and J by 5 bases, with 12 bases left in between. Germline V lookup: CDR1 MNHNS, CDR2 SASEGT. The CDR3 extends over 15 amino acids. The CDR3 DNA is TGTGCCAGCAGTGAAGAAGGGGGAAGGGATCAGCCCCAGCATTTT. It codes for CASSEEGGRDQPQHF.

The rearrangement joins TRBV20-1 to TRBJ2-3, with D maybe TRBD2 (5 bases). The CDR3 length is 11 residues. Germline V lookup: CDR1 DFQATT, CDR2 SNEGSKA (reference sequence). The ends were cut back, 2 bases at V and 5 bases at J, with 5 bases in the middle. This CDR3 is CSARRGDTQYF. CDR3 DNA: TGCAGTGCTAGACGGGGAGATACGCAGTATTTT.

The chain joins TRBV10-3 to TRBJ2-3, with D unresolved. The CDR3 extends over 14 amino acids. Trimming took off 7 bases at V and 1 base at J, with 12 bases between the two ends. The germline V gene encodes CDR1 ENHRY and CDR2 SYGVKD. In DNA form, the CDR3 reads TGTGCCATCACCCCGAGTGGGGGCACAGATACGCAGTATTTT. It codes for CAITPSGGTDTQYF.

This clone was counted once. The chain combines TRBV3-1 (or the pseudogene TRBV3-2) with TRBJ2-5; D is possibly TRBD2 (7 bases). The CDR3 length is 15 residues. CDR1 and CDR2 (germline): LGHDT, YNNKEL (reference sequence). With 4 bases removed from V and 4 bases from J, the gap between germline ends came to 16 bases. CDR3 sequence: CASSPQMGGRETQYF. CDR3 bases: TGTGCCAGCAGCCCCCAGATGGGGGGGCGAGAGACCCAGTACTTC.

Only one count was recorded for this clone. The chain recombines TRBV19 with TRBJ1-5; no clear D gene. CDR3 length: 13 amino acids. From germline, CDR1 is LNHDA and CDR2 SQIVND (reference sequence). With 4 bases removed from V and 4 bases from J, the gap between germline ends came to 8 bases. DNA for the CDR3: TGTGCCAGTAGTAGGAGTCCTAATCAGCCCCAGCATTTT. This encodes CASSRSPNQPQHF.

The chain combines TRBV4-3 with TRBJ2-2, with D perhaps TRBD1 (5 bases). The germline V gene has CDR1 LGHNA and CDR2 YSLEER. With 7 bases removed from V and 5 bases from J, the gap between germline ends came to 11 bases. CDR3 length: 13 residues. CDR3 region: CASKIRGTGELFF. CDR3 sequence (DNA): TGCGCCAGCAAGATAAGGGGAACCGGGGAGCTGTTTTTT.

The rearrangement uses TRBV29-1 and TRBJ2-1; no firm D call. Germline CDR1 reads SQVTM; CDR2 reads ANQGSEA. This CDR3 spans 15 amino acids. V lost 6 bases and J 5 bases, leaving 20 bases between the germline ends. In DNA, the CDR3 is TGCAGCGTCCTCTCACCGCAGACGGGTCACAATGAGCAGTTCTTC. This translates into CSVLSPQTGHNEQFF.

This chain uses TRBV5-5 with TRBJ1-4; tentative D call: TRBD1 (5 bases). The CDR3 is 15 residues long. CDR1 SGHKS and CDR2 YYEKEE come from the germline V gene (reference sequence). The V gene lost 4 bases and the J gene lost 5 bases, with 15 bases spanning the gap. The CDR3 coding sequence is TGTGCCAGCAGCCTCACCGACAGAGAAAATGAAAAACTGTTTTTT. Translated: CASSLTDRENEKLFF.

The V gene is TRBV7-3, the J gene TRBJ2-5, with 11 bases that match TRBD1. J gave up 4 bases and V 6 bases, and 7 bases lay outside the gene matches. CDR3 length: 15 amino acids. Looked up from germline, CDR1 is SGHTA and CDR2 is FQGTGA. CDR3 sequence reads: CASSQWTGGPETQYF. CDR3 sequence (DNA): TGTGCCAGCAGTCAATGGACAGGGGGCCCAGAGACCCAGTACTTC.

The chain has TRBV10-3 and TRBJ2-2, with D hard to call. CDR1 ENHRY and CDR2 SYGVKD come from the germline V gene. The V and J ends lost 4 bases and 1 base respectively, with 7 bases between them. The CDR3 sequence is 14 residues long. The CDR3 region is CAISGAGNTGELFF. The CDR3, as DNA: TGTGCCATCAGTGGCGCAGGGAACACCGGGGAGCTGTTTTTT.

This rearrangement joins TRBV28 to TRBJ2-7; D call uncertain. The V gene lost 8 bases and the J gene lost 4 bases, with 6 bases spanning the gap. Per the germline V gene, CDR1 is MDHEN and CDR2 is SYDVKM. The CDR3 extends over 10 amino acids. DNA of the CDR3: TGTGCCAGCGGAAGTTACGAGCAGTACGTC. This codes for CASGSYEQYV.